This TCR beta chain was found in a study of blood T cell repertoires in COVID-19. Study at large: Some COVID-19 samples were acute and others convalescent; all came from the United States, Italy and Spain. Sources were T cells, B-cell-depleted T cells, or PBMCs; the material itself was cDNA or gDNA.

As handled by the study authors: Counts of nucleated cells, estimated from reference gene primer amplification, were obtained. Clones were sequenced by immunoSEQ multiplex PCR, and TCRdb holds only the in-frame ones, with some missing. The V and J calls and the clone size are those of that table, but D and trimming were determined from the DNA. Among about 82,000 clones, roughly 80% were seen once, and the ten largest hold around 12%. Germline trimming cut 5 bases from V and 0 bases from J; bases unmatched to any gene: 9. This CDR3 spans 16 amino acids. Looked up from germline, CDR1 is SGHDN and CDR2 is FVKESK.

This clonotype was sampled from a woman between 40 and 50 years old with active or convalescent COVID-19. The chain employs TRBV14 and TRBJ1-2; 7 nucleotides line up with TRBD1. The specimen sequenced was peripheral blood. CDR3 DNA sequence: TGTGCCAGCAGCGACCGGGACAGCCCCTCTAACTATGGCTACACCTTC. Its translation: CASSDRDSPSNYGYTF. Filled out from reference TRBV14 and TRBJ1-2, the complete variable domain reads EAGVTQFPSHSVIEKGQTVTLRCDPISGHDNLYWYRRVMGKEIKFLLHFVKESKQDESGMPNNRFLAERTGGTYSTLKVQPAELEDSGVYFCASSDRDSPSNYGYTFGSGTRLTVV.